This is a list of T cell receptor beta chains from one sample in a study of blood T cell repertoires in COVID-19. The data were produced by immunoSEQ multiplex PCR, yet TCRdb's version contains in-frame clones alone and is incomplete. There are under 200,000 clones in the sample; about four fifths occur only once, and roughly 3.4% lies in the top ten. Sequencing was performed on PBMCs or T cells enriched from blood (not recorded which). Receptors were obtained from a woman in her fifties or sixties who had recovered from COVID-19. Both conserved end residues are part of each CDR3. D genes are given only for firm matches. The listing skips clone size in some rows; elsewhere it reads once, few, many or a size class.

>once|TRBJ1-1|TRBV11-1|.
CASSLSNTQNTEAFF
TGTGCCAGCAGCTTAAGTAACACCCAGAACACTGAAGCTTTCTTT
>.|TRBJ1-1|TRBV7-9|TRBD1
CASSPDRVTEAFF
TGTGCCAGCAGCCCTGACAGGGTCACTGAAGCTTTCTTT
>.|TRBJ1-1|TRBV6-5|.
CASEMGISEAFF
TGTGCCAGCGAGATGGGCATAAGTGAAGCTTTCTTT
>.|TRBJ1-2|TRBV12-5|.
CASGTTDRIVNYGYTF
TGTGCTAGTGGTACCACTGACAGAATCGTTAACTATGGCTACACCTTC
>few|TRBJ2-1|TRBV20-1|TRBD2
CSASGAGVTQANEQFF
TGCAGTGCTAGTGGCGCGGGGGTCACCCAGGCCAATGAGCAGTTCTTC
>once|TRBJ1-2|TRBV19|.
CASSIRTADYGYTF
TGTGCCAGTAGTATCCGAACTGCCGACTATGGCTACACCTTC
>once|TRBJ1-4|TRBV5-1|TRBD1
CASSLLDRTSNEKLFF
TGCGCCAGCAGCTTGTTGGACAGGACGTCTAATGAAAAACTGTTTTTT
>.|TRBJ2-7|TRBV10-3|TRBD1
CATGQGVVGGYEQYF
TGTGCCACGGGACAGGGGGTAGTGGGGGGCTACGAGCAGTACTTC
>many|TRBJ2-3|TRBV6-5|TRBD2
CASSPGGVTDTQYF
TGTGCCAGCAGCCCGGGGGGTGTCACAGATACGCAGTATTTT
>once|TRBJ1-6|TRBV9|TRBD1
CASSTGQENSPLHF
TGTGCCAGCAGCACCGGACAGGAAAATTCACCCCTCCACTTT
>once|TRBJ2-7|TRBV7-3|.
CASKPTRDSMTYEQYF
TGTGCCAGCAAGCCCACACGAGACAGTATGACCTACGAGCAGTACTTC
>.|TRBJ1-4|TRBV18|.
CAGPPTNEKLFF
TGTGCCGGGCCCCCAACTAATGAAAAACTGTTTTTT
>few|TRBJ1-2|TRBV30|.
CAWSPSAGYTF
TGTGCCTGGAGCCCCTCCGCGGGCTACACCTTC
>.|TRBJ2-5|TRBV12-3/TRBV12-4|.
CASTTTVGETQYF
TGTGCCAGCACTACGACAGTAGGAGAGACCCAGTACTTC
>.|TRBJ1-4|TRBV7-2|.
CASSPGNNEKLFF
TGTGCCAGCAGCCCCGGGAATAATGAAAAACTGTTTTTT
>few|TRBJ2-7|TRBV6-5|TRBD2
CASRGLAGTYEQYF
TGTGCCAGCCGGGGACTAGCGGGAACCTACGAGCAGTACTTC
>.|TRBJ2-7|TRBV9|TRBD1
CASSPGDRASYEQYF
TGTGCCAGCAGCCCAGGGGACAGGGCGTCCTACGAGCAGTACTTC
>.|TRBJ2-1|TRBV6-1|TRBD2
CASSGTSGGEYNEQFF
TGTGCCAGCAGTGGGACTAGCGGGGGGGAATACAATGAGCAGTTCTTC
>.|TRBJ1-1|TRBV19|.
CASKVGGPMNTEAFF
TGTGCCAGTAAAGTGGGGGGACCAATGAACACTGAAGCTTTCTTT
>.|TRBJ1-1|TRBV7-9|.
CATTPGENTEAFF
TGTGCCACCACTCCCGGGGAGAACACTGAAGCTTTCTTT
>.|TRBJ1-5|TRBV7-8|TRBD1
CASSLSRQGIQPQHF
TGTGCCAGCAGCTTAAGCAGACAGGGCATTCAGCCCCAGCATTTT
>.|TRBJ2-5|TRBV15|.
CATSSESWQETQYF
TGTGCCACCTCCAGCGAGTCATGGCAAGAGACCCAGTACTTC
>.|TRBJ2-1|TRBV4-1|TRBD2
CASSLRLAANNEQFF
TGCGCCAGCAGCTTGCGACTAGCGGCAAACAATGAGCAGTTCTTC
>.|TRBJ2-1|TRBV5-4|TRBD2
CASRRTSAPSSYNEQFF
TGTGCCAGCAGGAGGACTAGCGCCCCTTCTTCCTACAATGAGCAGTTCTTC
>.|TRBJ1-2|TRBV19|.
CASSRTAHGYTF
TGTGCCAGTAGTAGGACAGCCCATGGCTACACCTTC
>.|TRBJ1-4|TRBV28|.
CASSLSGLGEKLFF
TGTGCCAGCAGTTTATCAGGGCTGGGGGAAAAACTGTTTTTT
>.|TRBJ2-7|TRBV5-1|TRBD2
CASSWTSGGYEQYF
TGCGCCAGCAGCTGGACTAGCGGGGGCTACGAGCAGTACTTC
>.|TRBJ2-2|TRBV15|TRBD1
CATSRAPTGGTGELFF
TGTGCCACCAGCAGAGCTCCGACAGGGGGTACCGGGGAGCTGTTTTTT
>.|TRBJ1-1|TRBV27|.
CASSWGAEFEAFF
TGTGCCAGCAGTTGGGGCGCGGAGTTTGAAGCTTTCTTT
>.|TRBJ2-5|TRBV3-1/TRBV3-2|.
CASSQGNRGETQYF
TGTGCCAGCAGCCAGGGCAACCGGGGGGAGACCCAGTACTTC
>once|TRBJ1-2|TRBV5-6|TRBD1
CASSDYTGGENYGYTF
TGTGCCAGCAGCGATTATACAGGGGGTGAAAACTATGGCTACACCTTC
>.|TRBJ2-7|TRBV19|TRBD1
CASSGSQGAYEQYF
TGTGCCAGTAGTGGGTCGCAGGGGGCCTACGAGCAGTACTTC
>once|TRBJ1-2|TRBV30|.
CAWSPTGQRGYTF
TGTGCCTGGAGCCCTACAGGGCAGAGGGGCTACACCTTC
>.|TRBJ1-2|TRBV6-5|.
CASTGLGYGYTF
TGTGCCAGCACAGGGCTAGGCTATGGCTACACCTTC
>.|TRBJ1-2|TRBV7-8|TRBD1
CASSLLSTGGDYGYTF
TGTGCCAGCAGCTTATTATCGACAGGGGGCGACTATGGCTACACCTTC
>many|TRBJ2-7|TRBV7-8|.
CASSPRFGSYEQYF
TGTGCCAGCAGCCCCCGGTTTGGCTCCTACGAGCAGTACTTC
>.|TRBJ1-1|TRBV29-1|TRBD1
CSTKTGAPNTEAFF
TGCAGCACAAAGACAGGGGCTCCGAACACTGAAGCTTTCTTT
>.|TRBJ2-7|TRBV27|.
CASSFLSGYEQYF
TGTGCCAGCAGTTTTCTCTCAGGCTACGAGCAGTACTTC
>.|TRBJ2-3|TRBV30|TRBD2
CAWSGLVVLDTQYF
TGTGCCTGGAGCGGACTAGTGGTCCTAGATACGCAGTATTTT
>.|TRBJ1-1|TRBV3-1/TRBV3-2|.
CASSQGASKQTEAFF
TGTGCCAGCAGCCAAGGGGCAAGTAAACAAACTGAAGCTTTCTTT
>once|TRBJ2-3|TRBV7-6|.
CASSSTVRADTQYF
TGTGCCAGCAGCTCCACCGTCAGGGCAGATACGCAGTATTTT
>.|TRBJ2-7|TRBV2|.
CASSPDYEQYF
TGTGCCAGCAGTCCAGACTACGAGCAGTACTTC
>.|TRBJ1-1|TRBV5-8|.
CASSDRMNTEAFF
TGTGCCAGCAGCGACAGGATGAACACTGAAGCTTTCTTT
>.|TRBJ1-6|TRBV3-1/TRBV3-2|.
CASSQAGVSSPLHF
TGTGCCAGCAGCCAAGCGGGGGTGTCTTCACCCCTCCACTTT
>.|TRBJ1-6|TRBV27|.
CASSFSGYSEESPLHF
TGTGCCAGCAGTTTCTCGGGGTACAGTGAGGAATCACCCCTCCACTTT
>.|TRBJ2-5|TRBV27|TRBD2
CASRRLAGIQETQYF
TGTGCCAGCAGACGACTAGCGGGGATTCAAGAGACCCAGTACTTC
>.|TRBJ2-2|TRBV7-2|.
CASSSLRTGELFF
TGTGCCAGCAGCTCACTTCGCACCGGGGAGCTGTTTTTT
>.|TRBJ2-2|TRBV24-1|TRBD2
CATSDFTGGPNTGELFF
TGTGCCACCAGTGATTTCACGGGGGGTCCGAACACCGGGGAGCTGTTTTTT